This T cell receptor (beta chain) was sequenced in a study of T cell changes during pregnancy in multiple sclerosis. Using immunoSEQ multiplex PCR, the repertoire was profiled, and TCRdb retains in-frame clones only, with some absent. The sample holds more than 65,000 clones; under 95% are singletons and the top ten take approximately 0.41%. The CDR3 runs to 16 residues. The sequence came from a female donor with multiple sclerosis, enrolled in a pregnancy study. Sample: CD4+ T cells from peripheral blood mononuclear cells, taken before pregnancy. The J gene is TRBJ2-1, the V gene TRBV7-5; TRBD2 was called by the table and not checked on the DNA. TRBV7-5 is flagged as a pseudogene. The DNA of the CDR3 is TGTGCCAGAAGCTTAGCGCCTAGCGGATATTACAATGAGCAGTTCTTC. Translation: CARSLAPSGYYNEQFF.